The 28 T cell receptor beta chains presented below share a single source sample, sequenced in a study of T cells in Graves' hyperthyroidism and ophthalmopathy. Researchers took RNA transcripts and amplified the TCR beta CDR3 regions from them. First-round RT-PCR with HTBI primers amplified the TCR CDR3 region. TCRdb reprocessed the multiplex PCR reads with MiXCR, giving one entry per CDR3 protein. The repertoire has around 700,000 distinct CDR3 sequences, 35% of them found once; the top ten carry around 31%. The sequencing input was blood. These receptors were collected from a woman aged 40 to 50 with Graves' hyperthyroidism.

This clonotype showed up just once. J is TRBJ1-4 and V is TRBV7-9, with TRBD1 matching 9 bases. Trimming took 11 bases from V and 7 from J; bases not matched to a gene: 11. The CDR3 covers 14 residues. Germline CDR1 SEHNR, CDR2 FQNEAQ (reference sequence). The CDR3 protein is CAWSLGQGGEKLFF. DNA of the CDR3: TGTGCCTGGAGCCTGGGACAGGGCGGTGAAAAACTGTTTTTT.

The rearrangement links TRBV20-1 to TRBJ1-1; unclear D gene. The germline V gene has CDR1 DFQATT and CDR2 SNEGSKA (reference sequence). V lost 2 bases and J 1 base, leaving 11 bases between the germline ends. The CDR3 is 14 amino acids. CDR3 residues: CSARYPGPNTEAFF. For the CDR3, the DNA is TGCAGTGCTAGATATCCAGGACCGAACACTGAAGCTTTCTTT.

This clonotype was picked up many times. The rearrangement uses TRBV7-9 and TRBJ1-2, with 9 bases matching TRBD1. Unmatched junction bases numbered 7, after V lost 3 bases and J lost 5 bases. From germline, CDR1 is SEHNR and CDR2 FQNEAQ (reference sequence). The CDR3 consists of 15 residues. This CDR3 is CASSLLGQGTYGYTF. The CDR3 DNA reads as TGTGCCAGCAGCTTGCTAGGACAGGGGACATATGGCTACACCTTC.

The rearrangement links TRBV5-6 to TRBJ2-5; D ambiguous. Germline V gene data show CDR1 as SGHDT and CDR2 as YYEEEE. The V end lost 0 bases, the J end lost 2 bases, and 5 bases lay between the germline ends. The CDR3 totals 13 residues. CDR3 in amino acids: CASSLELQETQYF. DNA for the CDR3: TGTGCCAGCAGCTTGGAGCTTCAAGAGACCCAGTACTTC.

J is TRBJ1-5 and V is TRBV20-1; no definite D call. Looked up from germline, CDR1 is DFQATT and CDR2 is SNEGSKA (reference sequence). V was clipped by 3 bases and J by 9 bases, with 9 bases between them. This CDR3 comprises 11 residues. The CDR3 reads CSARDGRPQHF. For the CDR3, the DNA is TGCAGTGCTAGGGACGGACGGCCCCAGCATTTT.

V and J are TRBV20-1 and TRBJ2-5; D is possibly TRBD1 or TRBD2 (7 bases each). V lost 6 bases to trimming and J lost 5 bases, with 19 bases between them. The CDR3 is made up of 14 amino acids. CDR1 is DFQATT and CDR2 is SNEGSKA in the germline V gene (reference sequence). The CDR3 reads CSASKGGGAETQYF. DNA for the CDR3: TGCAGTGCGTCGAAGGGAGGGGGCGCGGAGACCCAGTACTTC.

The V gene is TRBV7-9, the J gene TRBJ1-2, with 9 bases fitting TRBD1. V gave up 3 bases and J gave up 4 bases; unmatched junction bases: 6. The CDR3 extends over 15 amino acids. The germline CDR1 and CDR2 sequences are SEHNR and FQNEAQ (reference sequence). The CDR3 spells CASSFHRGQSYGYTF. CDR3 DNA sequence: TGTGCCAGCAGCTTCCACAGGGGGCAGAGCTATGGCTACACCTTC. Full variable domain (remainder filled in from reference TRBV7-9 and TRBJ1-2): DTGVSQNPRHKITKRGQNVTFRCDPISEHNRLYWYRQTLGQGPEFLTYFQNEAQLEKSRLLSDRFSAERPKGSFSTLEIQRTEQGDSAMYLCASSFHRGQSYGYTFGSGTRLTVV.

The sample holds one count of this clonotype. The CDR3 does not close with the conserved phenylalanine or tryptophan, likely indicating a read error. V gene TRBV6-1 combines with J gene TRBJ1-5; D is uncertain. CDR3 length: 13 amino acids. Between the trimmed V and J ends, which lost 8 bases and 0 bases, there was a span of 8 bases. CDR1 and CDR2 from the germline V gene are MNHNS and SASEGT. The CDR3 coding sequence is TGTGCCAGCTCATCGTATAGCAATCAGCCCCAGCATGTT. Translating gives CASSSYSNQPQHV.

This clonotype has a handful of counts. The chain joins TRBV7-2 to TRBJ1-4; the match to TRBD1 covers 9 bases. The V gene end was trimmed by 4 bases and the J gene end by 5 bases; junction bases not matched to a gene: 8. Germline V lookup: CDR1 SGHTA, CDR2 FQGNSA. This CDR3 has 16 residues. Here the CDR3 DNA reads TGTGCCAGCAGCTGGACCGGGACAGGGTGGAATGAAAAACTGTTTTTT. Translation: CASSWTGTGWNEKLFF. The full variable domain, in which reference TRBV7-2 and TRBJ1-4 provide the parts outside the CDR3, is GAGVSQSPSNKVTEKGKDVELRCDPISGHTALYWYRQSLGQGLEFLIYFQGNSAPDKSGLPSDRFSAERTGGSVSTLTIQRTQQEDSAVYLCASSWTGTGWNEKLFFGSGTQLSVL.

The J gene is TRBJ2-7, the V gene TRBV7-2, with TRBD2 as a possible D gene (5 bases). This CDR3 is built from 15 residues. From germline, CDR1 is SGHTA and CDR2 FQGNSA. Trimming pared 2 bases from V and 2 bases from J, leaving 13 bases between. The CDR3 nucleotides are TGTGCCAGCAGCTTAACGGGCGGGCAAACCTACGAGCAGTACTTC. This encodes CASSLTGGQTYEQYF. The whole variable domain, filled in from reference TRBV7-2 and TRBJ2-7, reads GAGVSQSPSNKVTEKGKDVELRCDPISGHTALYWYRQSLGQGLEFLIYFQGNSAPDKSGLPSDRFSAERTGGSVSTLTIQRTQQEDSAVYLCASSLTGGQTYEQYFGPGTRLTVT.

V usage is TRBV10-3 and J usage is TRBJ2-1; 8 bases align to TRBD2. From germline, CDR1 is ENHRY and CDR2 SYGVKD. The CDR3 extends over 16 amino acids. The V segment lost 6 bases and the J segment 6 bases; nucleotides outside the gene matches: 13. The CDR3 nucleotides are TGTGCCATCAGACAAGCGGGGGCCACTTTTCTCAATGAGCAGTTCTTC. The encoded protein is CAIRQAGATFLNEQFF.

The chain links TRBV6-5 to TRBJ2-7; 7 positions match TRBD2. With V trimmed by 7 bases and J by 3 bases, 9 bases remained unmatched. Germline values: CDR1 MNHEY, CDR2 SVGAGI. The CDR3 is 14 amino acids. CDR3 bases: TGTGCCAGCACGGCGGGGAGGGGAGTCTACGAGCAGTACTTC. This encodes CASTAGRGVYEQYF.

This clonotype has just a few counts. The chain employs TRBV24-1 and TRBJ2-7; maybe TRBD1 (7 bases). CDR1 and CDR2 from the germline V gene are KGHDR and SFDVKD. The CDR3 has 15 amino acids. Between the trimmed V and J ends, which lost 4 bases and 0 bases, there was a span of 12 bases. This chain's CDR3 is CATSEAGGNSYEQYF. CDR3 DNA sequence: TGTGCCACCAGTGAGGCAGGGGGGAACTCCTACGAGCAGTACTTC.

This clonotype has a count of ten or more. The chain links TRBV7-9 to TRBJ1-1; D remains ambiguous. The V gene lost 1 base and the J gene lost 5 bases, with 8 bases spanning the gap. Germline assignment: CDR1 SEHNR and CDR2 FQNEAQ (reference sequence). The CDR3 runs 13 residues. CDR3 residues: CASSLVQVTEAFF. CDR3 coding DNA: TGTGCCAGCAGCTTAGTCCAGGTGACTGAAGCTTTCTTT.

A note on this clonotype: Mismatch with germline at one junction end may stem from a read error. The chain's CDR3 is CASSEDPWDYCYTF. DNA for the CDR3: TGTGCCAGCAGTGAGGATCCCTGGGACTATTGCTACACCTTC. The rearrangement uses TRBV10-3 and TRBJ1-2, with D maybe TRBD1 (5 bases). The V gene's germline CDR1 is ENHRY and CDR2 SYGVKD. The CDR3 is 14 amino acids.

Turning to this clonotype: A junction boundary mismatches the germline segment, possibly from a read error. The rearrangement uses TRBV20-1 and TRBJ2-7; 13 nucleotides agree with TRBD2. From germline, CDR1 is DFQATT and CDR2 SNEGSKA (reference sequence). There are 15 residues in the CDR3. CDR3 sequence reads: CSARGTSGSSYGQYF. The CDR3, as DNA: TGCAGTGCTAGAGGGACTAGCGGGAGCTCCTACGGGCAGTACTTC.

This clonotype was observed many times. The V and J genes are TRBV7-8 and TRBJ1-2, with a tentative D call TRBD1 (5 bases). Between the trimmed V and J ends, which lost 1 base and 4 bases, there was a span of 10 bases. CDR1 is SGHVS, CDR2 FQNEAQ, per germline. This CDR3 comprises 14 residues. Written as DNA, the CDR3 is TGTGCCAGCAGCTTAGGGGGGGGATCCTATGGCTACACCTTC. Amino acids: CASSLGGGSYGYTF.

This sequence joins TRBV28 and TRBJ2-7; maybe TRBD2 (5 bases). Germline CDR1 is MDHEN and CDR2 is SYDVKM. Trimming removed 2 bases at V and 4 bases at J, with 12 bases between. The CDR3 runs to 14 residues. The CDR3 reads CASSLEGVGYEQYF. CDR3 in DNA: TGTGCCAGCAGTTTAGAGGGTGTTGGGTACGAGCAGTACTTC.

The genes are TRBV28 and TRBJ1-4, with D possibly TRBD1 on 5 matching bases. The CDR3 totals 13 residues. V lost 5 bases and J lost 8, with 12 bases in between. The germline V gene has CDR1 MDHEN and CDR2 SYDVKM. The CDR3 DNA is TGTGCCAGCAGTGCTGGGGGACGAGAAAAACTGTTTTTT. This gives the protein CASSAGGREKLFF.

This chain joins TRBV10-3 and TRBJ1-3; 8 nucleotides match TRBD1. Germline loops: CDR1 ENHRY, CDR2 SYGVKD. The CDR3 contains 17 residues. With V trimmed by 0 bases and J by 3 bases, 7 bases remained unmatched. The CDR3 sequence: CAISESGRGRGGNTIYF. DNA of the CDR3: TGTGCCATCAGTGAGTCGGGCAGGGGGCGCGGTGGAAACACCATATATTTT.

This clonotype was counted many times. This chain joins TRBV7-9 and TRBJ1-1, with D uncertain. The CDR3 is made up of 13 amino acids. Trimming removed 1 base from V and 6 bases from J, with 9 bases in between. The V gene's germline CDR1 is SEHNR and CDR2 FQNEAQ (reference sequence). The CDR3 DNA reads as TGTGCCAGCAGCTTAGAGATATTTGCTGAAGCTTTCTTT. Translating gives CASSLEIFAEAFF.

On this clonotype itself: One junction end does not reproduce the germline sequence, and a read error may be involved. The chain links TRBV10-3 to TRBJ1-6; tentative D call: TRBD1 (6 bases). This CDR3 has 14 residues. Germline loops: CDR1 ENHRY, CDR2 SYGVKD. CDR3 coding DNA: TGTGCCAGCAGTGAATCAGGGGATGATTCACCCCTCCACTTT. Translation gives CASSESGDDSPLHF.

The V and J genes are TRBV20-1 and TRBJ1-6, with a possible D match to TRBD1 (5 bases). The CDR3 runs to 17 residues. Germline CDR1 is DFQATT and CDR2 is SNEGSKA (reference sequence). Deletions cut 0 bases from V and 9 bases from J, with 21 bases between. CDR3 sequence (DNA): TGCAGTGCTAGAGAGGTTGAGACAGTGCAGGTCGGTTCACCCCTCCACTTT. This codes for CSAREVETVQVGSPLHF.

This clonotype was observed a handful of times. The chain uses TRBV5-1 and TRBJ2-2, with D maybe TRBD1 (6 bases). Germline-derived CDR1 and CDR2 are SGHRS and YFSETQ. CDR3 length: 15 amino acids. V was pared by 1 base and J by 5 bases, with 12 bases between. CDR3 region: CASSLTGSFTGELFF. In nucleotides, the CDR3 is TGCGCCAGCAGCTTGACAGGGAGTTTTACCGGGGAGCTGTTTTTT.

This clonotype appeared many times. The gene calls are TRBV20-1 and TRBJ2-7; D is undetermined. V lost 3 bases to trimming and J lost 4 bases, with 7 bases between them. CDR1 and CDR2 from the germline V gene are DFQATT and SNEGSKA (reference sequence). The CDR3 contains 11 residues. The CDR3 spells CSARKLYEQYF. In DNA, the CDR3 is TGCAGTGCTAGGAAGCTATACGAGCAGTACTTC.

This clonotype has ten or more counts. The rearrangement joins TRBV5-1 to TRBJ1-3; possible D gene TRBD1, 5 bases. Germline CDR1 SGHRS, CDR2 YFSETQ. V dropped 5 bases and J dropped 4 bases, with 16 bases sitting between them. The CDR3 runs 15 residues. This CDR3 is CASSSLGGSGNTIYF. CDR3 DNA: TGCGCCAGCAGTTCCCTCGGGGGATCGGGAAACACCATATATTTT.

This chain joins TRBV6-2 or TRBV6-3 and TRBJ1-5; perhaps TRBD1 as D (6 bases). The CDR3 totals 13 residues. Germline V gives CDR1 MNHEY, CDR2 SVGEGT. Trimming took 6 bases from V and 7 from J, leaving 13 bases between them. This CDR3 reads CASSHSGGQPQHF. The CDR3 DNA is TGTGCCAGCAGCCATTCTGGGGGCCAGCCCCAGCATTTT.

Points on this clonotype: A much larger clonotype is one base distant, so this may be a read error. Because the CDR3 is missing its conserved closing phenylalanine or tryptophan, this is likely a read error. The chain combines TRBV19 with TRBJ1-3, with a weak D call TRBD1 (5 bases). This CDR3 comprises 15 residues. The V gene lost 6 bases and the J gene lost 0 bases, with 12 bases spanning the gap. CDR1 LNHDA and CDR2 SQIVND come from the germline V gene (reference sequence). The CDR3 DNA is TGTGCCAGTAGACCTTGGGGCGGCTCTGGAAACACCATATATCTT. It specifies CASRPWGGSGNTIYL.